The 8 T cell receptor beta chains below were found in one sample sequenced in a study of cytomegalovirus exposure and HLA in healthy donors. Generated by immunoSEQ multiplex PCR, the TCRdb table keeps only in-frame clones and is missing some. The sample shows fewer than 200,000 clones, 86% of them seen only once. Sequenced material: PBMCs. Every receptor here comes from a woman between 18 and 30 years old in good health and CMV-seronegative.

The CDR3 sequence is CAWQFGLGNTIYF. The CDR3 DNA sequence: TGTGCCTGGCAGTTTGGCCTGGGAAACACCATATATTTT. V and J are TRBV30 and TRBJ1-3, with D hard to call. The CDR3 runs 13 residues. V was cut by 5 bases and J by 4 bases, with 12 bases left in between. CDR1 and CDR2 (germline): GTSNPN, SVGIG (reference sequence).

This sequence joins TRBV5-1 and TRBJ1-5, with 9 bases fitting TRBD1. Germline lookup yields CDR1 SGHRS and CDR2 YFSETQ. V lost 0 bases and J lost 7; bases outside the gene matches: 5. The CDR3 sequence is 15 residues long. CDR3 coding DNA: TGCGCCAGCAGCTTGGGACAGGGGGTGGACCAGCCCCAGCATTTT. Translated, it gives CASSLGQGVDQPQHF.

Points on this clone: This CDR3 is missing its conserved last phenylalanine or tryptophan, likely due to a read error. The DNA is left out, because the CDR3 cannot be placed on it with certainty; the CDR3 is given as TCRdb lists it. The chain uses TRBV2 and TRBJ1-6. Per germline, CDR1 SNHLY and CDR2 FYNNEI. The CDR3 comprises 9 residues, both ends counted. The CDR3 loop reads CASSPPYFV.

This chain connects TRBV11-2 to TRBJ2-3, with 9 nucleotides matching TRBD2. The CDR3 runs to 17 residues. Germline V lookup: CDR1 SGHAT, CDR2 FQNNGV. With 0 bases clipped from V and 3 bases from J, the junction kept 7 bases outside the gene matches. CDR3 nucleotides: TGTGCCAGCAGCTTAGATGCTAGCGGGGAAGGGACAGATACGCAGTATTTT. This codes for CASSLDASGEGTDTQYF.

The chain carries TRBV19 and TRBJ1-2; 11 nucleotides line up with TRBD1. The V and J ends lost 6 bases and 4 bases, in that order; junction bases with no gene match: 10. The CDR3 consists of 16 residues. Per germline, CDR1 LNHDA and CDR2 SQIVND (reference sequence). The CDR3 DNA reads as TGTGCCAGTAGACCTCTGGACAGGGGGCGCAGCTATGGCTACACCTTC. Protein: CASRPLDRGRSYGYTF.

The chain joins TRBV6-5 to TRBJ2-3, with TRBD2 matching over 7 bases. The length of the CDR3 is 12 residues. Germline-derived CDR1 and CDR2 are MNHEY and SVGAGI. V lost 10 bases to trimming and J lost 8 bases; unmatched junction nucleotides: 9. The CDR3 sequence is CATLTSSGTQYF. CDR3 nucleotide sequence: TGTGCCACCCTCACCTCTAGCGGTACGCAGTATTTT.

The J gene is TRBJ2-2, the V gene TRBV2; 7 bases align to TRBD1. V shed 10 bases, J shed 2 bases, and the junction held 22 bases outside the gene matches. Germline CDR1 reads SNHLY; CDR2 reads FYNNEI. This CDR3 contains 19 residues. CDR3 sequence (DNA): TGTGCCACCAGACCCCCGGGACAGCGATTACTACTTAACACCGGGGAGCTGTTTTTT. Protein product: CATRPPGQRLLLNTGELFF.

This clone has only a few counts. This chain joins TRBV5-1 and TRBJ1-1; no firm D call. This CDR3 has 13 amino acids. Germline V lookup: CDR1 SGHRS, CDR2 YFSETQ. V was pared by 3 bases and J by 0 bases, with 6 bases between. As DNA, the CDR3 is TGCGCCAGCAGCTCCGGGGTGAACACTGAAGCTTTCTTT. Translating gives CASSSGVNTEAFF.